The 20 T cell receptor beta chains given below trace back to one sample, sequenced in a study of blood T cells in healthy people across ages. Next came a second PCR, run for about 6 to 11 cycles, which used a sample-barcoded 5' primer along with a J-beta primer mix. One entry per CDR3 protein results from TCRdb running MiXCR on the 5' RACE reads. The table lists more than 650,000 distinct CDR3 sequences, roughly 20% of them singletons. Specimen: blood. The receptor source for this set is a man between 65 and 85 years old in good health.

The chain joins TRBV2 to TRBJ2-3; 8 positions agree with TRBD1. This CDR3 has 17 amino acids. V was pared by 5 bases and J by 0 bases, with 10 bases of the junction left unmatched. CDR1 and CDR2 (germline): SNHLY, FYNNEI. The CDR3 is CASSYPDRASSTDTQYF. The DNA of the CDR3 is TGTGCCAGCAGTTATCCGGACAGGGCCTCTAGCACAGATACGCAGTATTTT.

In this sample, this clonotype turned up a few times. The gene calls are TRBV5-5 and TRBJ2-1; the match to TRBD2 covers 15 bases. Germline values: CDR1 SGHKS, CDR2 YYEKEE (reference sequence). This CDR3 is 18 amino acids long. The ends lost 2 bases at V and 2 bases at J; junction bases unmatched: 5. CDR3 protein: CASSLGLAGGGPYNEQFF. CDR3 nucleotide sequence: TGTGCCAGCAGCTTAGGACTAGCGGGAGGGGGCCCCTACAATGAGCAGTTCTTC.

The rearrangement uses TRBV20-1 and TRBJ1-2; TRBD1 agrees at 9 bases. Losses at the gene ends were 0 bases for V and 2 bases for J; bases not matched to a gene: 4. CDR3 length: 15 residues. CDR1 and CDR2 (germline): DFQATT, SNEGSKA (reference sequence). The CDR3 DNA reads as TGCAGTGCTAGAGATCGGGGACAGGGAAACTATGGCTACACCTTC. This sequence encodes CSARDRGQGNYGYTF.

This clonotype was detected only a few times. The gene calls are TRBV27 and TRBJ1-2; 7 bases match TRBD1. The CDR3 has 13 residues. V trimming: 5 bases; J trimming: 4 bases; junction bases outside the gene matches: 4. In germline, CDR1 is MNHEY, CDR2 SMNVEV (reference sequence). The CDR3 nucleotides read TGTGCCAGCAGTCGACAGGGTTTCTATGGCTACACCTTC. Its translation is CASSRQGFYGYTF.

This chain joins TRBV21-1 and TRBJ2-7; TRBD2 reflects the table's D call only, with no check against the DNA. TRBV21-1 represents a pseudogene. The CDR3 runs to 17 residues. CDR3 sequence reads: CASSKGSGPKESYEQYV. The CDR3, as DNA: TGTGCCAGCAGCAAAGGGTCAGGGCCAAAGGAATCCTACGAGCAGTACGTC.

The genes are TRBV6-1 and TRBJ2-5; 8 positions agree with TRBD1. Germline CDR1 reads MNHNS; CDR2 reads SASEGT. This CDR3 spans 16 amino acids. Trimming cost V 1 base and J 5 bases; bases outside gene matches: 9. The CDR3 reads CASSEDSGGNWETQYF. CDR3 in DNA: TGTGCCAGCAGTGAAGATTCAGGGGGCAATTGGGAGACCCAGTACTTC.

In this sample, this clonotype turned up a few times. The V and J genes are TRBV6-1 and TRBJ1-3; no reliable D call. V lost 6 bases and J lost 0, with 18 bases in between. Germline CDR1 reads MNHNS; CDR2 reads SASEGT. This CDR3 is built from 17 residues. This CDR3 is CASRKEVRPTSGNTIYF. Written as DNA, the CDR3 is TGTGCCAGCAGGAAGGAAGTGAGGCCCACCTCTGGAAACACCATATATTTT.

In regard to this clonotype: A read error may account for a junction end that differs from germline. The V gene is TRBV12-3 or TRBV12-4, the J gene TRBJ2-5; D is uncertain. The assigned J gene may be wrong: the sequence end matches TRBJ2-1 better. The CDR3 has 13 amino acids. CDR3 protein: CTSSLSANNEQFF. In DNA form, the CDR3 reads TGTACCAGCAGTCTATCAGCAAACAATGAGCAGTTCTTC.

There are a few counts of this clonotype. The chain employs TRBV12-3 or TRBV12-4 and TRBJ2-5; D not certain. The CDR3 runs 14 residues. V was trimmed by 1 base and J by 9 bases, leaving 15 bases between them. Here the CDR3 DNA reads TGTGCCAGCAGTTTAGAAGCGAGTTTCGGATCCCAGTACTTC. Protein product: CASSLEASFGSQYF.

The gene calls are TRBV7-9 and TRBJ1-4; the match to TRBD1 covers 9 bases. There are 16 residues in the CDR3. J was trimmed by 3 bases and V by 5 bases; bases with no gene match: 7. The V gene's germline CDR1 is SEHNR and CDR2 FQNEAQ (reference sequence). Here the CDR3 reads CASSRPTGGSNEKLFF. The CDR3 region has the DNA TGTGCCAGCAGCAGGCCCACAGGGGGCTCTAATGAAAAACTGTTTTTT.

V gene TRBV6-6 combines with J gene TRBJ1-1; D gene ambiguous. Germline CDR1 is MNHNY and CDR2 is SVGAGI (reference sequence). The CDR3 has 16 residues. The V and J ends lost 6 bases and 0 bases respectively, with 17 bases between them. The chain's CDR3 is CASRRREGTLNTEAFF. Written as DNA, the CDR3 is TGTGCCAGCAGGCGAAGGGAGGGAACCTTGAACACTGAAGCTTTCTTT.

V gene TRBV7-6 combines with J gene TRBJ2-3; TRBD2 matches 11 bases. The length of the CDR3 is 17 residues. The ends lost 0 bases at V and 3 bases at J; junction bases unmatched: 5. Germline CDR1 SGHVS, CDR2 FNYEAQ. CDR3 loop: CASSLAQASGRTDTQYF. The CDR3 DNA follows: TGTGCCAGCAGCTTAGCGCAGGCTAGCGGGAGGACAGATACGCAGTATTTT. Full variable domain (rest looked up from reference TRBV7-6 and TRBJ2-3): GAGVSQSPRYKVTKRGQDVALRCDPISGHVSLYWYRQALGQGPEFLTYFNYEAQQDKSGLPNDRFSAERPEGSISTLTIQRTEQRDSAMYRCASSLAQASGRTDTQYFGPGTRLTVL.

This clonotype was observed a few times. The gene calls are TRBV21-1 and TRBJ1-2; TRBD1 was called by the table and not checked on the DNA. TRBV21-1 is a listed pseudogene. CDR3 length: 15 residues. The CDR3 DNA follows: TGTGCCAGCAGCAAGGGGGGGCTTCCGCCCTATGGCTACACCTTC. It yields the protein CASSKGGLPPYGYTF.

V usage is TRBV18 and J usage is TRBJ1-4, with D perhaps TRBD1 (6 bases). The CDR3 runs 15 residues. Trimming took 0 bases from V and 8 from J, leaving 13 bases between them. Looked up from germline, CDR1 is KGHSH and CDR2 is LQKENI. Here the CDR3 DNA reads TGTGCCAGCTCACCACCGGACGGGGGCGGCGAAAAACTGTTTTTT. It codes for CASSPPDGGGEKLFF. The full variable domain, with the rest looked up from reference TRBV18 and TRBJ1-4, is NAGVMQNPRHLVRRRGQEARLRCSPMKGHSHVYWYRQLPEEGLKFMVYLQKENIIDESGMPKERFSAEFPKEGPSILRIQQVVRGDSAAYFCASSPPDGGGEKLFFGSGTQLSVL.

This clonotype appeared many times. The V and J genes are TRBV7-2 and TRBJ2-7, with D hard to call. Per the germline V gene, CDR1 is SGHTA and CDR2 is FQGNSA. This CDR3 contains 14 residues. The V and J ends lost 4 bases and 2 bases respectively, with 12 bases between them. CDR3 region: CASSSRYPPYEQYV. CDR3 DNA: TGTGCCAGCAGCTCCCGATACCCTCCCTACGAGCAGTACGTC.

In DNA form, the CDR3 reads TGTGCCAGCAGCCCTACCAGCGGGAGGAGCACAGATACGCAGTATTTT. Amino acids: CASSPTSGRSTDTQYF. The rearrangement uses TRBV7-9 and TRBJ2-3, with 9 bases identical to TRBD2. V was pared by 5 bases and J by 0 bases, with 6 bases of the junction left unmatched. Germline assignment: CDR1 SEHNR and CDR2 FQNEAQ (reference sequence). The CDR3 extends over 16 amino acids.

A few counts support this clonotype. The V call is TRBV15, the J call TRBJ2-1; 8 bases align to TRBD2. CDR1 and CDR2 (germline): LNHNV, YYDKDF (reference sequence). The V gene end was trimmed by 6 bases and the J gene end by 8 bases; junction bases not matched to a gene: 12. The CDR3 length is 15 residues. The CDR3 spells CATSLTAGDVYEQFF. The CDR3 coding sequence is TGTGCCACCAGTTTAACAGCGGGGGATGTGTATGAGCAGTTCTTC.

The rearrangement links TRBV20-1 to TRBJ2-4; 10 bases fit TRBD2. CDR1 and CDR2 from the germline V gene are DFQATT and SNEGSKA (reference sequence). V lost 5 bases, J lost 6 bases, and 13 bases stayed unmatched. The CDR3 covers 16 residues. CDR3 residues: CSAVPSSGRWINIQYF. In nucleotides, the CDR3 is TGCAGTGCTGTCCCCTCTAGCGGGAGATGGATAAACATTCAGTACTTC.

The chain uses TRBV20-1 and TRBJ2-3, with TRBD2 identical over 9 bases. J gave up 0 bases and V 2 bases, and 3 bases lay outside the gene matches. The V gene's germline CDR1 is DFQATT and CDR2 SNEGSKA (reference sequence). The CDR3 is made up of 15 amino acids. The CDR3 reads CSARISGGSTDTQYF. CDR3 DNA sequence: TGCAGTGCTAGAATTAGCGGGGGAAGCACAGATACGCAGTATTTT.

This clonotype was counted at least ten times. V and J are TRBV6-5 and TRBJ2-5; 7 bases match TRBD2. This CDR3 contains 16 residues. Germline CDR1 is MNHEY and CDR2 is SVGAGI. V dropped 6 bases and J dropped 2; count of bases not matched to a gene: 12. DNA of the CDR3: TGTGCCAGCAGAACCAGGAGCGGGGCGGCTCAAGAGACCCAGTACTTC. Its translation is CASRTRSGAAQETQYF.